Sequencing of this TCR beta chain was carried out in a study of cytomegalovirus exposure and HLA in healthy donors. General observations from the study: The majority of TCR sequences were rare, yet some public TCRs appeared in many donors. The study put some 150 TCR beta chains on its list as cytomegalovirus-associated. Researchers had no immune exposure information except CMV serostatus available.

As concerns this clone: Its target is not known.

Primers included in the PCR were 60 Vbeta and 13 Jbeta primers. The assay was immunoSEQ multiplex PCR, and TCRdb's table has in-frame clones only and misses some. The sample's table shows about 160,000 clones. Sequencing input: PBMCs. The source of this sequence is a woman aged 55-69 years in good health and CMV-seronegative.

Here the CDR3 DNA reads TGCGCCAGCAGCATCCCGGACAGGGAACGGAGTTTAGAAGATACGCAGTATTTT. Its protein product is CASSIPDRERSLEDTQYF. The chain couples TRBV5-1 to TRBJ2-3, with TRBD1 matching over 8 bases. Germline V gene lookup returns CDR1 SGHRS and CDR2 YFSETQ. The CDR3 is 18 residues long. J was trimmed by 5 bases and V by 4 bases; bases with no gene match: 18.